This T cell receptor (beta chain) was profiled in a study of vaccination and CD4 T cells after COVID-19. Sequencing of DNA taken from cultured CD4+ T cells relied on the Oncomine TCR Beta short-read assay. TCRdb re-derived calls from the PCR reads in MiXCR, one entry per CDR3 protein. Of about 7,000 distinct CDR3 sequences listed, approximately 55% were seen once; the top ten hold more than 15%. Stated treatment: approximately nine-day PBMC culture with coronavirus spike peptide pools or control peptides (ViraFEST assay). One should note that the unexposed donor's CD4+ T cells were collected before the COVID-19 pandemic (2011-2018). Using peptide pools, antigen-specific T cells were expanded in ViraFEST before TCRs were sequenced. CDR1 LNHNV and CDR2 YYDKDF come from the germline V gene (reference sequence). The V and J ends lost 1 base and 2 bases, in that order; junction bases with no gene match: 8. This CDR3 spans 16 amino acids.

Details on this clonotype: Its antigen is not identified.

The sequenced sample consisted of CD4+ T cells from blood, cultured in vitro. The receptor was derived from a human donor in good health. The chain is built from TRBV15 and TRBJ2-7; the match to TRBD1 covers 7 bases. The CDR3 is CATSRVLRDSTYEQYF. CDR3 nucleotide sequence: TGTGCCACCAGCAGAGTCTTAAGGGACAGCACCTACGAGCAGTACTTC.